These 12 T cell receptor beta chains came from one sample sequenced in a study of regulatory T cells in long-lasting Graves disease. Investigators prepared the TCR beta libraries by applying iRepertoire HTBI primers and Arm-PCR of CDR3 regions. One entry per CDR3 protein, called by TCRdb with MiXCR from the multiplex PCR reads. The sample yields about 430,000 distinct CDR3 sequences, 21% seen once. Time point in this sample: persistent/refractory GD, antithyroid drugs over 5 years with positive TRAb. The TCR library was made from RNA that had been extracted from PBMCs in TRIzol. The sample was peripheral blood mononuclear cells (PBMCs), taken when the disease was refractory, from a patient treated with antithyroid drugs. The receptors shown here come from a female donor with Graves disease.

This clonotype showed up just once. The rearrangement links TRBV5-4 to TRBJ1-6; 8 bases are a match to TRBD1. The CDR3 contains 17 residues. The germline gives CDR1 SGHNT, CDR2 YYREEE (reference sequence). V was clipped by 4 bases and J by 0 bases; unmatched bases: 6. CDR3 in amino acids: CASSPGGVSSYNSPLHF. In DNA, the CDR3 is TGTGCCAGCAGCCCAGGGGGCGTGAGCTCCTATAATTCACCCCTCCACTTT.

The rearrangement links TRBV12-3 or TRBV12-4 to TRBJ2-3; 9 positions match TRBD2. The CDR3 loop spans 15 amino acids. J was trimmed by 4 bases and V by 5 bases; bases with no gene match: 7. CDR3 sequence: CASSRGSGRSDTQYF. Here the CDR3 DNA reads TGTGCCAGCAGTCGGGGTAGCGGGAGATCAGATACGCAGTATTTT.

This clonotype was recorded at least ten times. This chain uses TRBV12-3 or TRBV12-4 with TRBJ2-5; 8 bases are shared with TRBD2. CDR3 length: 15 residues. Losses at the gene ends were 0 bases for V and 4 bases for J; bases not matched to a gene: 4. The CDR3 region is CASSLASGEPETQYF. Here the CDR3 DNA reads TGTGCCAGCAGTTTAGCTAGCGGGGAACCAGAGACCCAGTACTTC.

In regard to this clonotype: The junction departs from germline at one end; a sequencing error may be responsible. This chain links TRBV5-1 with TRBJ2-5; D is possibly TRBD2 (6 bases). Germline V CDR1 and CDR2: SGHRS, YFSETQ. This CDR3 contains 14 residues. The CDR3 DNA is TGTGCCAGCCGGAAGGAGGGGCTCCAAGAGACCCAGTACTTC. Amino acids: CASRKEGLQETQYF.

The chain joins TRBV5-1 to TRBJ1-5; the D gene is possibly TRBD1 (6 bases). Germline CDR1 is SGHRS and CDR2 is YFSETQ. The V end lost 4 bases, the J end lost 1 base, and 15 bases lay between the germline ends. CDR3 size: 16 residues. The CDR3: CASSPGAAGSNQPQHF. The CDR3 region has the DNA TGCGCCAGCAGCCCGGGGGCGGCCGGGAGCAATCAGCCCCAGCATTTT.

Many counts were recorded for this clonotype. The V gene is TRBV12-3 or TRBV12-4, the J gene TRBJ1-1; no reliable D call. The V end lost 2 bases, the J end lost 4 bases, and 8 bases lay between the germline ends. This CDR3 has 13 amino acids. Here the CDR3 reads CASSLNPFTEAFF. The CDR3 DNA is TGTGCCAGCAGTTTAAATCCGTTCACTGAAGCTTTCTTT.

With respect to this clonotype: It is likely a read error: a sequence one base away is far more abundant. This chain links TRBV7-2 with TRBJ2-6, with D perhaps TRBD1 (6 bases). Germline CDR1 reads SGHTA; CDR2 reads FQGNSA. The CDR3 runs 18 residues. Trimming removed 6 bases from V and 0 bases from J, with 18 bases in between. DNA of the CDR3: TGTGCCAGCAGTGAACGGGAACAGGGTATCTCTGGGGCCAACGTCCTGACTTTC. Translation: CASSEREQGISGANVLTF.

J is TRBJ2-2 and V is TRBV20-1, with D possibly being TRBD1 (6 bases). This CDR3 contains 14 residues. The germline V gene has CDR1 DFQATT and CDR2 SNEGSKA (reference sequence). The V end was cut by 2 bases, the J end by 5 bases, with 12 bases between. In DNA form, the CDR3 reads TGCAGTGCTAGATCCCCAAGGGGGACCGGGGAGCTGTTTTTT. Translated, it gives CSARSPRGTGELFF.

This clonotype was detected ten times or more. V usage is TRBV10-1 and J usage is TRBJ2-5, with D tentatively TRBD1 or TRBD2 (5 bases each). Germline lookup yields CDR1 WNHNN and CDR2 SYGVQD (reference sequence). The V and J ends lost 0 bases and 7 bases respectively, with 15 bases between them. This CDR3 region has 15 residues. The CDR3 loop is CASSESGTAGGTQYF. The CDR3 nucleotides are TGCGCCAGCAGTGAGTCCGGGACCGCAGGTGGGACCCAGTACTTC.

This clonotype has at least ten counts. The chain is built from TRBV2 and TRBJ2-5; D may be TRBD1 (6 bases). Trimming removed 7 bases from V and 5 bases from J, with 8 bases in between. The CDR3 has 11 residues. Germline assignment: CDR1 SNHLY and CDR2 FYNNEI. The CDR3 sequence is CASKGDETQYF. DNA of the CDR3: TGTGCCAGCAAGGGGGATGAGACCCAGTACTTC.

This clonotype turned up a few times. A read error may explain this, as a much larger clone is one base away. The chain recombines TRBV6-1 with TRBJ2-7; D call uncertain. The germline V gene has CDR1 MNHNS and CDR2 SASEGT. Trimming stripped 6 bases from V and 1 base from J, with 7 bases between. The CDR3 totals 12 residues. The CDR3 coding sequence is TGTGCCAGCAGGATGGGGTCCTACGAGCAGTACTTC. It yields the protein CASRMGSYEQYF.

The sample holds a few counts of this clonotype. The chain joins TRBV27 to TRBJ2-2, with D possibly matching TRBD2 (7 bases). The germline gives CDR1 MNHEY, CDR2 SMNVEV (reference sequence). CDR3 length: 15 residues. The germline V and J ends were trimmed by 10 bases and 1 base, with 16 bases remaining between them. CDR3 region: CATRGAGMNTGELFF. The CDR3 DNA follows: TGTGCCACTCGGGGGGCGGGGATGAACACCGGGGAGCTGTTTTTT.